The source of this T cell receptor (beta chain) is a study of PD-1 blockade in mismatch repair-deficient tumors. This clone was found a few times. Method: immunoSEQ multiplex PCR; TCRdb's copy keeps in-frame clones and lacks some. The sample holds 15,000 to 20,000 clones, approximately 84% seen once. The CDR3 loop spans 14 amino acids. The germline V gene encodes CDR1 SGHRS and CDR2 YFSETQ. Trimming removed 5 bases from V and 4 bases from J; junction bases left unmatched: 7. This sequence joins TRBV5-1 and TRBJ2-7; 9 bases align to TRBD2. The receptor was isolated from an adult with mismatch repair-deficient cancer. Sequenced here: PBMCs, sampled less than 25 weeks after starting pembrolizumab. CDR3: CASRKDSGRYEQYF. The CDR3 nucleotides read TGCGCCAGCAGAAAGGACAGCGGGAGGTACGAGCAGTACTTC. Full variable domain (missing parts from reference TRBV5-1 and TRBJ2-7): KAGVTQTPRYLIKTRGQQVTLSCSPISGHRSVSWYQQTPGQGLQFLFEYFSETQRNKGNFPGRFSGRQFSNSRSEMNVSTLELGDSALYLCASRKDSGRYEQYFGPGTRLTVT.